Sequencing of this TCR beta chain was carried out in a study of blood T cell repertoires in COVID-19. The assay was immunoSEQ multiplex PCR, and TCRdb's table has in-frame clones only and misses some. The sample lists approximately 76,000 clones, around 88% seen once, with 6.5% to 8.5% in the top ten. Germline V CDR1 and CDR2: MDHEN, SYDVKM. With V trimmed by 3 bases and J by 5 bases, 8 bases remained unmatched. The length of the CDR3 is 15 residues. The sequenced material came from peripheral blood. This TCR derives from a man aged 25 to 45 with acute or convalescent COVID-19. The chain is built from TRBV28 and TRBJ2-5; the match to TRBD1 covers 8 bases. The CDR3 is CASSFGRQGRETQYF. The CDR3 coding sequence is TGTGCCAGCAGTTTTGGGCGACAGGGGAGGGAGACCCAGTACTTC.